Described below is a single T cell receptor (beta chain) sequence and its context. Its antigen is not known. These data originate in a study of cytomegalovirus exposure and HLA in healthy donors. For the study at large: The 120 validation repertoires matched the approximately 700 first-cohort repertoires in platform, a later analysis reported. Findings and limits, study-wide: The study designated 160 or so TCR beta chains cytomegalovirus-associated. Some public TCRs appeared in many individuals, while most sequences were rare.

V was pared by 4 bases and J by 5 bases, with 12 bases between. There are 13 residues in the CDR3. Germline CDR1 and CDR2: SGHTA and FQGTGA. Donors were drawn from the approximately 130-subject validation cohort, separate from the approximately 670-subject first cohort. Clones were read by immunoSEQ multiplex PCR, and TCRdb kept only the in-frame ones, dropping some. The repertoire holds about 160,000 clones, with roughly 89% as singletons. The chain has TRBV7-3 and TRBJ2-7; D remains unclear. The TCR sequence derives from a man aged 18 to 29 in good health and CMV-seropositive. Sequencing was done on a sample of PBMCs. The CDR3 DNA reads as TGTGCCAGCAGCTCCTCTCGGCAGGACGAGCAGTACTTC. Translating it yields CASSSSRQDEQYF.